The 21 T cell receptor beta chains presented below share a single source sample, sequenced in a study of PD-1 blockade in classical Hodgkin lymphoma. Measured with immunoSEQ multiplex PCR; TCRdb has only the in-frame clones, and not every one. The table has almost 95,000 clones, 83% seen once. Time point of the sample: cycle 4 day 1 (C4D1), after around six weeks of nivolumab. With no exception, relapse followed autologous stem cell transplantation in all patients, and brentuximab vedotin exposure varied. This specimen was peripheral blood mononuclear cells (PBMCs), taken before the fourth cycle of nivolumab. Every receptor here comes from a human donor with classical Hodgkin lymphoma.

The gene calls are TRBV5-6 and TRBJ2-1; TRBD1 might be the D (7 bases). Germline V lookup: CDR1 SGHDT, CDR2 YYEEEE. V dropped 0 bases and J dropped 3 bases, with 10 bases sitting between them. The CDR3 length is 15 residues. The CDR3: CASSLAGGGYNEQFF. CDR3 nucleotide sequence: TGTGCCAGCAGCTTGGCAGGGGGAGGCTACAATGAGCAGTTCTTC.

V gene TRBV5-8 combines with J gene TRBJ2-7; 12 nucleotides agree with TRBD1. CDR1 is SGHTS and CDR2 is YDEGEE in the germline V gene. The V segment lost 2 bases and the J segment 4 bases; nucleotides outside the gene matches: 4. The CDR3 is made up of 15 amino acids. Written as DNA, the CDR3 is TGTGCCAGCAGCTTCCCGGGACAGGGGGCTTACGAGCAGTACTTC. It codes for CASSFPGQGAYEQYF.

This clone is classed as hyperexpanded (1% or more). The identical CDR3 is also encoded by other nucleotide sequences in the sample. This sequence joins TRBV4-2 and TRBJ1-2; TRBD1 matches at 9 bases. The CDR3 runs 14 residues. The V gene end was trimmed by 4 bases and the J gene end by 6 bases; junction bases not matched to a gene: 6. Germline V gene sequence: CDR1 LGHNA, CDR2 YNFKEQ. The DNA of the CDR3 is TGTGCCAGCAGCCCAACAGGGGGCCGGGATGGCTACACCTTC. It is translated as CASSPTGGRDGYTF.

The J gene is TRBJ2-7, the V gene TRBV5-1, with D tentatively TRBD1 (6 bases). Per the germline V gene, CDR1 is SGHRS and CDR2 is YFSETQ. CDR3 length equals 15 residues. Trimming removed 2 bases from V and 3 bases from J, with 15 bases in between. The CDR3 loop reads CASSFYRDKHYEQYF. The CDR3 DNA reads as TGCGCCAGCAGCTTCTACCGGGACAAGCACTACGAGCAGTACTTC.

This clone occurred a few times. V gene TRBV7-2 combines with J gene TRBJ2-7; 12 bases are a match to TRBD2. The CDR3 length is 17 residues. Losses at the gene ends were 5 bases for V and 0 bases for J; bases not matched to a gene: 8. CDR1 and CDR2 from the germline V gene are SGHTA and FQGNSA. CDR3 residues: CASSSGLAGRVSYEQYF. The CDR3 nucleotides are TGTGCCAGCAGCAGCGGACTAGCGGGAAGGGTCTCCTACGAGCAGTACTTC. Complete variable domain (other parts from reference TRBV7-2 and TRBJ2-7): GAGVSQSPSNKVTEKGKDVELRCDPISGHTALYWYRQSLGQGLEFLIYFQGNSAPDKSGLPSDRFSAERTGGSVSTLTIQRTQQEDSAVYLCASSSGLAGRVSYEQYFGPGTRLTVT.

This sequence joins TRBV25-1 and TRBJ2-7; possibly TRBD2 for D (6 bases). Trimming left V 2 bases short and J 1 base short, with 15 bases between. Per the germline V gene, CDR1 is MGHDK and CDR2 is SYGVNS. There are 16 residues in the CDR3. The CDR3 coding sequence is TGTGCCAGCAGTGAAGGGGAGGAGGGAAGGTCCTACGAGCAGTACTTC. It encodes CASSEGEEGRSYEQYF.

This chain connects TRBV29-1 to TRBJ2-5, with TRBD1 matching 7 bases. Trimming cost V 5 bases and J 2 bases; bases outside gene matches: 2. Germline values: CDR1 SQVTM, CDR2 ANQGSEA. There are 12 residues in the CDR3. CDR3 in DNA: TGCAGCGTTTTACAGGGGCAAGAGACCCAGTACTTC. It is translated as CSVLQGQETQYF.

The chain combines TRBV19 with TRBJ2-7; 11 bases map to TRBD2. This CDR3 is built from 16 residues. The germline CDR1 and CDR2 sequences are LNHDA and SQIVND (reference sequence). V was pared by 2 bases and J by 4 bases, with 7 bases of the junction left unmatched. The CDR3 loop is CASSIPSASGRYEQYF. For the CDR3, the DNA is TGTGCCAGTAGTATACCGTCGGCTAGCGGGAGGTACGAGCAGTACTTC.

V usage is TRBV15 and J usage is TRBJ2-1; 7 bases match TRBD2. This CDR3 is 15 amino acids long. The trim removed 3 bases at V and 8 bases at J, leaving 10 bases unmatched. Germline V CDR1 and CDR2: LNHNV, YYDKDF (reference sequence). The CDR3 region is CATSRERGRTHEQFF. The CDR3 DNA reads TGTGCCACCAGCAGGGAGCGGGGCCGGACGCATGAGCAGTTCTTC.

V and J are TRBV7-2 and TRBJ2-7, with 11 bases lining up with TRBD2. The CDR3 totals 16 residues. Germline V CDR1 and CDR2: SGHTA, FQGNSA. The junction had 7 bases not matched to a gene; V was cut back by 5 bases and J by 1 base. CDR3 residues: CASSPELAGVSYEQYF. CDR3 sequence (DNA): TGTGCCAGCAGCCCAGAACTAGCGGGAGTGTCCTACGAGCAGTACTTC. The variable domain in full, with the rest retrieved from reference TRBV7-2 and TRBJ2-7, is GAGVSQSPSNKVTEKGKDVELRCDPISGHTALYWYRQSLGQGLEFLIYFQGNSAPDKSGLPSDRFSAERTGGSVSTLTIQRTQQEDSAVYLCASSPELAGVSYEQYFGPGTRLTVT.

This clone rates as medium-sized. CDR3 bases: TGTGCCAGCATCCTTAGAGGCAATGAGCAGTTCTTC. Its protein product is CASILRGNEQFF. This rearrangement joins TRBV7-9 to TRBJ2-1; D gene unclear. Germline loops: CDR1 SEHNR, CDR2 FQNEAQ (reference sequence). CDR3 length equals 12 residues. V was trimmed by 7 bases and J by 6 bases, leaving 10 bases between them.

This chain connects TRBV4-3 to TRBJ2-7; 11 nucleotides agree with TRBD1. This CDR3 comprises 16 residues. The germline CDR1 and CDR2 sequences are LGHNA and YSLEER. Trimming at V came to 1 base and at J to 3 bases, leaving 5 bases not matched to a gene. CDR3 amino acids: CASSQGWTGGIYEQYF. The CDR3 DNA sequence: TGCGCCAGCAGCCAAGGCTGGACAGGGGGCATCTACGAGCAGTACTTC.

This CDR3 reads CASSQKTGVNTGELFF. The CDR3 coding sequence is TGTGCCAGCAGCCAAAAGACAGGGGTGAACACCGGGGAGCTGTTTTTT. The V call is TRBV11-2, the J call TRBJ2-2; TRBD1 matches at 8 bases. CDR1 is SGHAT and CDR2 is FQNNGV in the germline V gene. The CDR3 contains 16 residues. With 5 bases clipped from V and 1 base from J, the junction kept 6 bases outside the gene matches.

The chain uses TRBV27 and TRBJ1-6; D is undetermined. The CDR3 sequence is 15 residues long. CDR1 MNHEY and CDR2 SMNVEV come from the germline V gene (reference sequence). Trimming left V 4 bases short and J 6 bases short, with 13 bases between. CDR3 residues: CASSSSGSTNSPLHF. CDR3 bases: TGTGCCAGCAGTTCTAGTGGCAGTACTAATTCACCCCTCCACTTT.

This chain connects TRBV7-2 to TRBJ1-2; 11 nucleotides align to TRBD1. The CDR3 length is 14 residues. Germline CDR1 is SGHTA and CDR2 is FQGNSA. J was trimmed by 3 bases and V by 3 bases; bases with no gene match: 0. The CDR3 coding sequence is TGTGCCAGCAGCTTGGGACAGGGGGACTATGGCTACACCTTC. It translates to CASSLGQGDYGYTF. Full variable domain (missing parts from reference TRBV7-2 and TRBJ1-2): GAGVSQSPSNKVTEKGKDVELRCDPISGHTALYWYRQSLGQGLEFLIYFQGNSAPDKSGLPSDRFSAERTGGSVSTLTIQRTQQEDSAVYLCASSLGQGDYGYTFGSGTRLTVV.

The V call is TRBV5-6, the J call TRBJ2-7; perhaps TRBD1 as D (6 bases). Per the germline V gene, CDR1 is SGHDT and CDR2 is YYEEEE. V shed 2 bases and J shed 5 bases, with 14 bases lying between them. There are 14 residues in the CDR3. The CDR3 protein is CASSLRQGSHEQYF. CDR3 nucleotide sequence: TGTGCCAGCAGCTTACGGCAGGGGTCCCACGAGCAGTACTTC.

V is TRBV6-5 and J is TRBJ2-7; D is uncertain. V lost 2 bases to trimming and J lost 1 base, with 6 bases between them. Germline assignment: CDR1 MNHEY and CDR2 SVGAGI. The CDR3 extends over 13 amino acids. Here the CDR3 reads CASSYRRSYEQYF. CDR3 nucleotides: TGTGCCAGCAGTTACCGTCGGTCCTACGAGCAGTACTTC.

This chain connects TRBV27 to TRBJ1-1; no reliable D call. Trimming took 4 bases from V and 6 from J, leaving 15 bases between them. The CDR3 length is 14 residues. CDR1 and CDR2 (germline): MNHEY, SMNVEV (reference sequence). CDR3 coding DNA: TGTGCCAGCAGTTATGGCCCCCCGGGGTCTGAAGCTTTCTTT. Residues: CASSYGPPGSEAFF.

V is TRBV10-3 and J is TRBJ2-1; D gene ambiguous. Germline loops: CDR1 ENHRY, CDR2 SYGVKD. Trimming cost V 8 bases and J 0 bases, with 11 bases left between them. The CDR3 length is 14 residues. CDR3 sequence reads: CAIQGDGSYNEQFF. DNA of the CDR3: TGTGCCATCCAAGGAGATGGCTCCTACAATGAGCAGTTCTTC.

The chain carries TRBV4-2 and TRBJ2-7; D gene unclear. The V and J ends lost 0 bases and 0 bases respectively, with 15 bases between them. Looked up from germline, CDR1 is LGHNA and CDR2 is YNFKEQ. The CDR3 is 17 amino acids. The CDR3 reads CASSQDELGLPSYEQYF. The CDR3, as DNA: TGTGCCAGCAGCCAAGATGAGTTAGGGCTACCCTCCTACGAGCAGTACTTC.

J is TRBJ1-1 and V is TRBV19, with D maybe TRBD1 (5 bases). The CDR3 totals 13 residues. V was clipped by 3 bases and J by 4 bases, with 9 bases between them. Germline CDR1 and CDR2: LNHDA and SQIVND (reference sequence). CDR3 residues: CASSMGEGTEAFF. The CDR3 DNA reads as TGTGCCAGTAGTATGGGGGAGGGCACTGAAGCTTTCTTT.